The T cell receptor beta chain described here comes from a study of blood T cell repertoires in COVID-19. Generated by immunoSEQ multiplex PCR, the TCRdb table keeps only in-frame clones and is missing some. The sample lists 100,000 or so clones, 82% occurring once. The CDR3 has 13 residues. The V gene's germline CDR1 is KGHSH and CDR2 LQKENI. J gave up 6 bases and V 2 bases, and 1 base lay outside the gene matches. This sequence joins TRBV18 and TRBJ2-5; 9 bases match TRBD1. Sequences were obtained from peripheral blood. This clonotype originated in a man in his 70s with active or convalescent COVID-19. CDR3 sequence (DNA): TGTGCCAGCTCACCAGGACAGGGGAAGACCCAGTACTTC. This translates into CASSPGQGKTQYF.